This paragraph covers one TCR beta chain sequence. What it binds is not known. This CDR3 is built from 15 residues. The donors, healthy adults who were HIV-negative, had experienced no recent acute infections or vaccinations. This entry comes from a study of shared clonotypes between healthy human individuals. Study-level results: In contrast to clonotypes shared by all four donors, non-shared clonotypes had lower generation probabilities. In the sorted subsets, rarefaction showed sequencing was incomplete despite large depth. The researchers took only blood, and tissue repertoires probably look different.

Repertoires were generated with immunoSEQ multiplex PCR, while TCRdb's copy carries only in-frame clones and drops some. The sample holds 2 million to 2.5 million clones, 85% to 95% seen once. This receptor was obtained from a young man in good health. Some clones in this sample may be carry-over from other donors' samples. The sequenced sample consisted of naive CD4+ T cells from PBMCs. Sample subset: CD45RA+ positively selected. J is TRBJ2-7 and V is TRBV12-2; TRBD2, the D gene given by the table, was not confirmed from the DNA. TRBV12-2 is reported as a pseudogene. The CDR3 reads CASRLELGGAYEQYF. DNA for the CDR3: TGTGCAAGTCGCTTAGAATTGGGAGGGGCCTACGAGCAGTACTTC.